This TCR beta chain derives from a study of T cell clonality in common variable immunodeficiency. Study results and caveats: CVID subjects shared fewer TCRbeta clones than healthy controls did.

V shed 6 bases and J 4 bases; nucleotides not matched to a gene: 11. Per the germline V gene, CDR1 is SGHTA and CDR2 is FQGNSA. The CDR3 runs to 15 residues. This clone was recorded many times. The antigen is unknown. From the germline J gene comes the end of the CDR3, since the read stops 3 residues before it. Sequencing used immunoSEQ multiplex PCR; TCRdb keeps in-frame clones, though not all of them. The record shows about 42,000 clones for this sample, with no singletons present. The sequenced sample consisted of peripheral blood mononuclear cells. The source of this sequence is a person between 18 and 75 years old in good health. This rearrangement joins TRBV7-2 to TRBJ1-2; 7 positions agree with TRBD1. Incomplete CDR3 DNA: TGTGCCAGCAGGGCAGACAGGGCTGAGGGCTATGGC. Amino acid sequence: CASRADRAEGYG. The entire CDR3 reads CASRADRAEGYGYTF. Full variable domain (missing parts from reference TRBV7-2 and TRBJ1-2): GAGVSQSPSNKVTEKGKDVELRCDPISGHTALYWYRQSLGQGLEFLIYFQGNSAPDKSGLPSDRFSAERTGGSVSTLTIQRTQQEDSAVYLCASRADRAEGYGYTFGSGTRLTVV.